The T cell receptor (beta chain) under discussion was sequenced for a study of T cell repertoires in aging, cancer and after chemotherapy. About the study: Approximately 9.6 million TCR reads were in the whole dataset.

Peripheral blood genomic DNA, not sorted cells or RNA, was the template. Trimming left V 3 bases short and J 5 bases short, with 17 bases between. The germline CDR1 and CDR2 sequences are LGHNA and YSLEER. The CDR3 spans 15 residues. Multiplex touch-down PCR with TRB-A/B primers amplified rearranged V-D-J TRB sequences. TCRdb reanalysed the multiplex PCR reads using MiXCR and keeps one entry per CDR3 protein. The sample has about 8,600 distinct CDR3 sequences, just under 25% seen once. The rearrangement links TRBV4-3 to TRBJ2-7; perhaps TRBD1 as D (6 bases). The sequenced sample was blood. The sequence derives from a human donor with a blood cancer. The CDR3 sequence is CASSQGTGTINEQYF. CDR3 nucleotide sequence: TGCGCCAGCAGCCAGGGAACAGGGACAATAAACGAGCAGTACTTC.